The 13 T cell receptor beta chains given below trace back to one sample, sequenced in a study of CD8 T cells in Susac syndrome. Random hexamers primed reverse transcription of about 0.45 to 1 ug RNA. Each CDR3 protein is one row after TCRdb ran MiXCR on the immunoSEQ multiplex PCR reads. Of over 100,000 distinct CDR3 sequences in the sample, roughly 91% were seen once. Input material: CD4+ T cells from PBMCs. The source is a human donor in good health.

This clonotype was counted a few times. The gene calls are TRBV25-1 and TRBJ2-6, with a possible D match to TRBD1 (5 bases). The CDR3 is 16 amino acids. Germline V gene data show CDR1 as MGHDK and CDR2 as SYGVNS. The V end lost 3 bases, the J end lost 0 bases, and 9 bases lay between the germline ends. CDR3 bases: TGTGCCAGCAGTGACCACAGGATCTCTGGGGCCAACGTCCTGACTTTC. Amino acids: CASSDHRISGANVLTF. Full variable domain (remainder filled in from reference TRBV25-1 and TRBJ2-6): EADIYQTPRYLVIGTGKKITLECSQTMGHDKMYWYQQDPGMELHLIHYSYGVNSTEKGDLSSESTVSRIRTEHFPLTLESARPSHTSQYLCASSDHRISGANVLTFGAGSRLTVL.

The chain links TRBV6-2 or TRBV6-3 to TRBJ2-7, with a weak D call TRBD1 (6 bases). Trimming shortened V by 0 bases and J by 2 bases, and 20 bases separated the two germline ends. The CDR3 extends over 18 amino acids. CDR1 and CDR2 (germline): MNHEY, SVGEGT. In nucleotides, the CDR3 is TGTGCCAGCAGTTACTCGCCAGGGGACCGCAAATTGACCTACGAGCAGTACTTC. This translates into CASSYSPGDRKLTYEQYF.

The CDR3 reads CASSQGSLQETQYF. CDR3 bases: TGTGCCAGCAGTCAGGGTTCCCTCCAAGAGACCCAGTACTTC. The rearrangement links TRBV6-5 to TRBJ2-5, with D tentatively TRBD1 (5 bases). CDR1 and CDR2 (germline): MNHEY, SVGAGI. The CDR3 has 14 amino acids. V lost 5 bases and J 1 base, leaving 11 bases between the germline ends.

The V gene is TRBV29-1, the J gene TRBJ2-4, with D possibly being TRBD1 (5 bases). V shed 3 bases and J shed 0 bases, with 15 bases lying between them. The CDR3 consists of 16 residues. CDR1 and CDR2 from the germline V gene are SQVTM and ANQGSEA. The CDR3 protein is CSVENYDSLAKNIQYF. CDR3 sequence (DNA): TGCAGCGTTGAGAATTATGACAGTCTAGCCAAAAACATTCAGTACTTC.

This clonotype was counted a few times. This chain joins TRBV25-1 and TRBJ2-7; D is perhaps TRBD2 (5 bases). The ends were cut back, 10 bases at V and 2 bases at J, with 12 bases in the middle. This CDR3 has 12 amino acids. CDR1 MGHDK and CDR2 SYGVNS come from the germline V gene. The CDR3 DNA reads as TGTGCCACCAGACGGGGTACCTACGAGCAGTACTTC. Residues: CATRRGTYEQYF.

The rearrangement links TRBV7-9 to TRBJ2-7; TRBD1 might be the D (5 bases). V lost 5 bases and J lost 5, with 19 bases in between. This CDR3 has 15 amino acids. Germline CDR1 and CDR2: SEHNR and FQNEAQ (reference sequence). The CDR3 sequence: CASSLRQTKDDEQYF. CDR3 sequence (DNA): TGTGCCAGCAGCCTCCGACAGACCAAAGACGACGAGCAGTACTTC.

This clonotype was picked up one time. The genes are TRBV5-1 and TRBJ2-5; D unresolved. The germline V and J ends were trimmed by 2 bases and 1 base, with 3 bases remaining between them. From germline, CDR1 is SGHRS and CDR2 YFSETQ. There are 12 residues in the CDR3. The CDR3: CASSLRQETQYF. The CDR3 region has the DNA TGCGCCAGCAGCTTACGCCAAGAGACCCAGTACTTC. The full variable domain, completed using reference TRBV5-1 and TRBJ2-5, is KAGVTQTPRYLIKTRGQQVTLSCSPISGHRSVSWYQQTPGQGLQFLFEYFSETQRNKGNFPGRFSGRQFSNSRSEMNVSTLELGDSALYLCASSLRQETQYFGPGTRLLVL.

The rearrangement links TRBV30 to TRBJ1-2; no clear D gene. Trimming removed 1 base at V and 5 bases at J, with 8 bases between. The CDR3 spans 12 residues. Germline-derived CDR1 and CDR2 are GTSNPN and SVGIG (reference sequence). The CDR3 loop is CAWSDSVYGYTF. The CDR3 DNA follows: TGTGCCTGGAGTGATTCGGTATATGGCTACACCTTC. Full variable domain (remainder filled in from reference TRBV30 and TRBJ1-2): SQTIHQWPATLVQPVGSPLSLECTVEGTSNPNLYWYRQAAGRGLQLLFYSVGIGQISSEVPQNLSASRPQDRQFILSSKKLLLSDSGFYLCAWSDSVYGYTFGSGTRLTVV.

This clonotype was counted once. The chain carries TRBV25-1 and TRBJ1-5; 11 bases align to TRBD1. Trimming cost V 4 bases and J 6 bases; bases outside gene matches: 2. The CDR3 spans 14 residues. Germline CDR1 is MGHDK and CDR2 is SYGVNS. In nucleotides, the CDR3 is TGTGCCAGCAGTGGGACAGGGGGCTTTCAGCCCCAGCATTTT. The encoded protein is CASSGTGGFQPQHF.

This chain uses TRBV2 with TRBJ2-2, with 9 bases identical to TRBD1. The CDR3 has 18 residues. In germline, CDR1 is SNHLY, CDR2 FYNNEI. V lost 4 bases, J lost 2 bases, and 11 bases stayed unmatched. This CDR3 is CASSVVRPGQGNTGELFF. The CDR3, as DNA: TGTGCCAGCAGTGTAGTGAGACCGGGACAGGGTAACACCGGGGAGCTGTTTTTT.

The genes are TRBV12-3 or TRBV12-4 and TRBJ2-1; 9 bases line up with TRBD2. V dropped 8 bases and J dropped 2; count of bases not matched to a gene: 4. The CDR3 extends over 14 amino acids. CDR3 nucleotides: TGTGCCAGCTGGTCTAGCGGGACCTACAATGAGCAGTTCTTC. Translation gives CASWSSGTYNEQFF.

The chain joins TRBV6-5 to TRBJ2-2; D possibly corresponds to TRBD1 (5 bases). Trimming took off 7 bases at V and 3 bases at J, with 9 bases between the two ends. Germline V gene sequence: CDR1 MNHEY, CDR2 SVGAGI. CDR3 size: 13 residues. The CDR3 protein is CASKQGYTGELFF. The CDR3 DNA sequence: TGTGCCAGCAAGCAGGGATACACCGGGGAGCTGTTTTTT.

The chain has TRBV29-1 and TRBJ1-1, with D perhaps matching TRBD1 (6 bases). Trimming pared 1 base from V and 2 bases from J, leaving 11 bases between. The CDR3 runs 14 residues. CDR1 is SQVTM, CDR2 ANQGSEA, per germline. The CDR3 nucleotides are TGCAGCGTTGAAGCAAGGACAGCCAACACTGAAGCTTTCTTT. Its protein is CSVEARTANTEAFF.